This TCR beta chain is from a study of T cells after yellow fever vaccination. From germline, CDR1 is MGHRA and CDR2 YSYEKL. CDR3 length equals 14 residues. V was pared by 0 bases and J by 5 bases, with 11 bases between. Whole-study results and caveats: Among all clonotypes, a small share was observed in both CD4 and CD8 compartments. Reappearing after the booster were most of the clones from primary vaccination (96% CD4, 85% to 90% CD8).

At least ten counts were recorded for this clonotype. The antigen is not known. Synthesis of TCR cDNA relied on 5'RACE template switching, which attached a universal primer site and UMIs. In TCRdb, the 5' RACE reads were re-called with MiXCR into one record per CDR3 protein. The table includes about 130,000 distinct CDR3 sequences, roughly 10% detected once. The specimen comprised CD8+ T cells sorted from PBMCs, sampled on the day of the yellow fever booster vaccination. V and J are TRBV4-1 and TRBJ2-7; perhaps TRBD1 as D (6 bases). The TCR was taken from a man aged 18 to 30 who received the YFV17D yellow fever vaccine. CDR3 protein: CASSQEQGLNEQYV. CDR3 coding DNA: TGCGCCAGCAGCCAAGAACAGGGCCTCAACGAGCAGTACGTC.